The 24 T cell receptor beta chains listed next were all sequenced from one sample in a study of cytomegalovirus exposure and HLA in healthy donors. PCR involved 60 Vbeta and 13 Jbeta primers. TCRdb's copy holds only in-frame clones and misses some; the assay was immunoSEQ multiplex PCR. The top ten clones hold roughly 2% of a sample with roughly 260,000 clones, almost 85% of them seen once. Material for sequencing was PBMCs. The origin of the receptors is a woman aged 40 to 50 in good health and CMV-seropositive.

The genes are TRBV19 and TRBJ1-5; D is uncertain. CDR1 is LNHDA, CDR2 SQIVND, per germline (reference sequence). Between the trimmed V and J ends, which lost 3 bases and 4 bases, there was a span of 7 bases. The CDR3 is 13 amino acids. CDR3 in amino acids: CASSITENQPQHF. As DNA, the CDR3 is TGTGCCAGTAGTATTACAGAAAATCAGCCCCAGCATTTT.

The chain joins TRBV4-3 to TRBJ2-2; perhaps TRBD2 as D (6 bases). Per the germline V gene, CDR1 is LGHNA and CDR2 is YSLEER. Trimming cost V 4 bases and J 1 base, with 13 bases left between them. The CDR3 is 16 amino acids. The DNA for the CDR3 is TGCGCCAGCAGCCCCTTCCCGGGAGTGAACACCGGGGAGCTGTTTTTT. It specifies CASSPFPGVNTGELFF.

This rearrangement joins TRBV19 to TRBJ2-5, with D perhaps TRBD1 (6 bases). The J call may be in error: the DNA end matches TRBJ2-7 better. Germline V gene data show CDR1 as LNHDA and CDR2 as SQIVND (reference sequence). CDR3 size: 12 residues. CDR3 nucleotide sequence: TGTGCCAGTAGAGGACAGTCCTACGAGCAGTACTTC. Protein: CASRGQSYEQYF.

The gene calls are TRBV14 and TRBJ1-4; D possibly corresponds to TRBD1 (5 bases). Germline V lookup: CDR1 SGHDN, CDR2 FVKESK. This CDR3 has 15 amino acids. Trimming removed 0 bases at V and 11 bases at J, with 16 bases between. CDR3 in DNA: TGTGCCAGCAGCCAAGACGTAGGCAGGGCCAAGAAACTGTTTTTT. It yields the protein CASSQDVGRAKKLFF.

This clone has just one count. The chain uses TRBV6-5 and TRBJ2-5; TRBD2 is a possible D gene (5 bases). The J call may not be correct, given that the DNA end is closer to TRBJ2-7. From germline, CDR1 is MNHEY and CDR2 SVGAGI. This CDR3 is 12 amino acids long. This CDR3 is CASSYKGGEQYF. The CDR3 coding sequence is TGTGCCAGCAGTTACAAAGGAGGCGAGCAGTACTTC.

This chain connects TRBV2 to TRBJ2-7; 7 bases map to TRBD1. The CDR3 is 14 amino acids. Trimming removed 7 bases from V and 4 bases from J; junction bases left unmatched: 10. Germline lookup yields CDR1 SNHLY and CDR2 FYNNEI. The CDR3 spells CASIAGTVEYEQYF. The CDR3 bases are TGTGCCAGCATAGCCGGGACAGTCGAGTACGAGCAGTACTTC.

The chain joins TRBV7-9 to TRBJ1-2, with 9 bases aligning to TRBD1. The CDR3 loop spans 17 amino acids. CDR1 and CDR2 from the germline V gene are SEHNR and FQNEAQ (reference sequence). J lost 4 bases, V lost 5 bases, and 14 bases had no gene match. CDR3 amino acids: CASSPLQGAQDLYGYTF. The CDR3 coding sequence is TGTGCCAGCAGCCCACTACAGGGGGCCCAAGACCTCTATGGCTACACCTTC.

The chain recombines TRBV7-2 with TRBJ1-1; tentatively, D is TRBD1 (6 bases). The V end was cut by 4 bases, the J end by 4 bases, with 10 bases between. The germline V gene encodes CDR1 SGHTA and CDR2 FQGNSA. The CDR3 is made up of 13 amino acids. CDR3 DNA sequence: TGTGCCAGCAGCTATATGACAGGCACTGAAGCTTTCTTT. The encoded protein is CASSYMTGTEAFF.

The DNA for the CDR3 is TGTGCCAGCAGCGCCGGACTAGCGGGAGCCGAGCAGTACTTC. This gives the protein CASSAGLAGAEQYF. V usage is TRBV9 and J usage is TRBJ2-7; 13 bases are a match to TRBD2. Per germline, CDR1 SGDLS and CDR2 YYNGEE. With 3 bases clipped from V and 6 bases from J, the junction kept 3 bases outside the gene matches. The CDR3 is 14 residues long.

Only one count was recorded for this clone. This chain joins TRBV10-3 and TRBJ2-3; 14 positions agree with TRBD2. Trimming at V came to 0 bases and at J to 0 bases, leaving 5 bases not matched to a gene. CDR1 ENHRY and CDR2 SYGVKD come from the germline V gene. This CDR3 is built from 19 residues. The CDR3 sequence is CAISESGTSGSGSTDTQYF. In DNA form, the CDR3 reads TGTGCCATCAGTGAGTCGGGGACTAGCGGGAGTGGAAGCACAGATACGCAGTATTTT.

The chain employs TRBV10-3 and TRBJ2-5; 7 bases map to TRBD1. CDR1 is ENHRY, CDR2 SYGVKD, per germline. V dropped 0 bases and J dropped 1; count of bases not matched to a gene: 5. This CDR3 is 16 amino acids long. CDR3 DNA sequence: TGTGCCATCAGTGAGTCACCAGACAGGGTCCAAGAGACCCAGTACTTC. This codes for CAISESPDRVQETQYF.

The chain employs TRBV11-3 and TRBJ1-2; 8 bases match TRBD1. This CDR3 spans 16 amino acids. V was pared by 3 bases and J by 3 bases, with 9 bases of the junction left unmatched. Germline assignment: CDR1 SGHNT and CDR2 YENEEA. The CDR3: CASSLTRTGWDYGYTF. The CDR3 bases are TGTGCCAGCAGCTTGACAAGGACAGGGTGGGACTATGGCTACACCTTC.

The chain uses TRBV4-1 and TRBJ2-7; TRBD2 aligns across 8 bases. CDR3 length: 16 amino acids. J gave up 2 bases and V 0 bases, and 6 bases lay outside the gene matches. Germline CDR1 and CDR2: MGHRA and YSYEKL. CDR3 loop: CASSQDAAGGTYEQYF. The CDR3 DNA reads as TGCGCCAGCAGCCAAGACGCGGCGGGAGGTACCTACGAGCAGTACTTC.

This chain uses TRBV19 with TRBJ2-1, with a weak D call TRBD2 (6 bases). This CDR3 contains 15 residues. The V and J ends lost 11 bases and 0 bases respectively, with 17 bases between them. Germline V gives CDR1 LNHDA, CDR2 SQIVND (reference sequence). The CDR3 reads CAASLGLSSYNEQFF. The CDR3 region has the DNA TGTGCCGCTTCATTGGGACTTTCCTCCTACAATGAGCAGTTCTTC.

V usage is TRBV30 and J usage is TRBJ2-7; 7 nucleotides align to TRBD2. V shed 1 base, J shed 6 bases, and the junction held 9 bases outside the gene matches. CDR1 is GTSNPN, CDR2 SVGIG, per germline (reference sequence). CDR3 length equals 14 residues. DNA for the CDR3: TGTGCCTGGAGTGAGGGACTACCGCCCTCCGAGCAGTACTTC. This sequence encodes CAWSEGLPPSEQYF.

Here the CDR3 DNA reads TGTGCCAGCAGCTTGATCCCCCGGGTGAATTCACCCCTCCACTTT. Translation: CASSLIPRVNSPLHF. The chain combines TRBV5-8 with TRBJ1-6; D ambiguous. The CDR3 consists of 15 residues. Germline V gives CDR1 SGHTS, CDR2 YDEGEE. V shed 1 base and J shed 7 bases, with 12 bases lying between them.

A remark on this clone: Mismatch with germline at one junction end may stem from a read error. The chain recombines TRBV25-1 with TRBJ2-7; no clear D gene. There are 14 residues in the CDR3. Germline assignment: CDR1 MGHDK and CDR2 SYGVNS. In DNA form, the CDR3 reads TGTGCCGGCAGTATCGCAGAACCCTCCTACGAGCAGTACTTC. Protein sequence: CAGSIAEPSYEQYF.

The rearrangement joins TRBV2 to TRBJ1-3, with D unresolved. The CDR3 sequence is 13 residues long. CDR1 is SNHLY, CDR2 FYNNEI, per germline. V was pared by 4 bases and J by 2 bases, with 6 bases between. The CDR3 coding sequence is TGTGCCAGCAGTGCCCAGGCTGGAAACACCATATATTTT. It translates to CASSAQAGNTIYF.

The CDR3 here is CASSLWGQATYEQYF. The CDR3 DNA follows: TGTGCCAGCAGTTTATGGGGACAGGCGACCTACGAGCAGTACTTC. V gene TRBV27 combines with J gene TRBJ2-7, with 8 bases lining up with TRBD1. Trimming cost V 1 base and J 2 bases; bases outside gene matches: 4. The germline V gene has CDR1 MNHEY and CDR2 SMNVEV (reference sequence). There are 15 residues in the CDR3.

The chain has TRBV4-3 and TRBJ2-1, with TRBD2 identical over 7 bases. The CDR3 runs to 18 residues. Germline V gene data show CDR1 as LGHNA and CDR2 as YSLEER. J lost 6 bases, V lost 1 base, and 15 bases had no gene match. The CDR3 region is CASSQGWFGGGLFNEQFF. In DNA form, the CDR3 reads TGCGCCAGCAGCCAAGGGTGGTTTGGGGGAGGGCTGTTCAATGAGCAGTTCTTC.

V gene TRBV29-1 combines with J gene TRBJ2-5; D remains ambiguous. The J call may be in error: the DNA end matches TRBJ2-7 better. Germline loops: CDR1 SQVTM, CDR2 ANQGSEA. The CDR3 spans 12 residues. DNA of the CDR3: TGCAGCGTTGAAGCTTCCACCTACGAGCAGTACTTC. Encoded protein: CSVEASTYEQYF.

V and J are TRBV27 and TRBJ2-7; possible D gene TRBD1, 5 bases. This CDR3 has 17 amino acids. Trimming stripped 2 bases from V and 3 bases from J, with 20 bases between. Per germline, CDR1 MNHEY and CDR2 SMNVEV (reference sequence). The CDR3 region is CASSLPPVAGKHYEQYF. The CDR3, as DNA: TGTGCCAGCAGTTTACCCCCAGTGGCAGGGAAACACTACGAGCAGTACTTC.

The chain couples TRBV7-3 to TRBJ2-1, with 15 nucleotides matching TRBD2. J gave up 14 bases and V 5 bases, and 7 bases lay outside the gene matches. The CDR3 has 14 residues. Per germline, CDR1 SGHTA and CDR2 FQGTGA. The CDR3, as DNA: TGTGCCAGCAGCCCCGGACTAGCGGGAGGGCCAAAGTTCTTC. This gives the protein CASSPGLAGGPKFF. Full variable domain (missing parts from reference TRBV7-3 and TRBJ2-1): GAGVSQTPSNKVTEKGKYVELRCDPISGHTALYWYRQSLGQGPEFLIYFQGTGAADDSGLPNDRFFAVRPEGSVSTLKIQRTERGDSAVYLCASSPGLAGGPKFFGPGTRLTVL.

The CDR3: CATSTWQGTNEKLFF. In DNA, the CDR3 is TGTGCCACCAGCACGTGGCAGGGCACTAATGAAAAACTGTTTTTT. The chain links TRBV15 to TRBJ1-4; tentative D call: TRBD1 (5 bases). CDR1 and CDR2 (germline): LNHNV, YYDKDF (reference sequence). This CDR3 comprises 15 residues. V lost 4 bases, J lost 2 bases, and 11 bases lay in between.